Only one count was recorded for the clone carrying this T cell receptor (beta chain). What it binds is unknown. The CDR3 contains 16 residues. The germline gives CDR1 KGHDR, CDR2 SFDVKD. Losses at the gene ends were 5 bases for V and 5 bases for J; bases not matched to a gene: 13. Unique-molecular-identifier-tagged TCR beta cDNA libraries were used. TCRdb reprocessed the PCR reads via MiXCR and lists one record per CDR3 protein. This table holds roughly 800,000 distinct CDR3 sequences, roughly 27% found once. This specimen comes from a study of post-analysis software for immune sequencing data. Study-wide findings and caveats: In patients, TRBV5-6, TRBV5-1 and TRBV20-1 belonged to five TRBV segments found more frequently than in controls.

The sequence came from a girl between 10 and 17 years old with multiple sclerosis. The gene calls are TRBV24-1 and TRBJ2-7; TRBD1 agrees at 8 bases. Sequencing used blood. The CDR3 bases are TGTGCCACCAGTGTCAATGGACAGGGAGGAAGGAACGAGCAGTACTTC. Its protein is CATSVNGQGGRNEQYF.